The 15 T cell receptor beta chains in this list originate from one sample, sequenced in a study of blood T cells in healthy people across ages. A second about 7 to 12 cycle PCR used barcoded and J-beta primers. MiXCR, applied by TCRdb to the 5' RACE reads, yields one record per CDR3 protein. This table holds approximately 820,000 distinct CDR3 sequences, 40% to 50% found once. Sequencing was done on a sample of blood. All receptors derive from a man between 60 and 75 years old in good health.

The chain employs TRBV28 and TRBJ2-3; 9 bases are a match to TRBD2. V trimming: 6 bases; J trimming: 4 bases; junction bases outside the gene matches: 5. The germline V gene has CDR1 MDHEN and CDR2 SYDVKM. This CDR3 is built from 14 residues. This chain's CDR3 is CASRSSGVSDTQYF. CDR3 in DNA: TGTGCCAGCAGATCTAGCGGGGTTTCAGATACGCAGTATTTT.

The rearrangement uses TRBV4-3 and TRBJ1-1; tentatively, D is TRBD1 (6 bases). Germline CDR1 reads LGHNA; CDR2 reads YSLEER. This CDR3 spans 14 amino acids. V was cut by 4 bases and J by 1 base, with 10 bases left in between. Written as DNA, the CDR3 is TGCGCCAGCAGCCGGGAGGGGGGGAACACTGAAGCTTTCTTT. This translates into CASSREGGNTEAFF.

This clonotype has a handful of counts. The chain couples TRBV19 to TRBJ1-2; D is unclear. The CDR3 is 13 amino acids. In germline, CDR1 is LNHDA, CDR2 SQIVND (reference sequence). V lost 8 bases and J 6 bases, leaving 16 bases between the germline ends. The CDR3 region has the DNA TGTGCCAGTGCCCTCACCTCTTTTGATGGCTACACCTTC. Translating gives CASALTSFDGYTF.

CDR3 nucleotides: TGTGCCAGCAGCCCTTTCGGACCTTCTAACTATGGCTACACCTTC. Residues: CASSPFGPSNYGYTF. The V gene is TRBV3-1, the J gene TRBJ1-2; D gene ambiguous. Germline V gives CDR1 LGHDT, CDR2 YNNKEL (reference sequence). The CDR3 consists of 15 residues. V was cut by 4 bases and J by 0 bases, with 12 bases left in between. The complete variable domain, with remaining parts taken from reference TRBV3-1 and TRBJ1-2, reads DTAVSQTPKYLVTQMGNDKSIKCEQNLGHDTMYWYKQDSKKFLKIMFSYNNKELIINETVPNRFSPKSPDKAHLNLHINSLELGDSAVYFCASSPFGPSNYGYTFGSGTRLTVV.

This clonotype was seen a handful of times. The gene calls are TRBV2 and TRBJ2-1, with 7 bases identical to TRBD2. The CDR3 runs 12 residues. J gave up 6 bases and V 8 bases, and 4 bases lay outside the gene matches. CDR1 and CDR2 from the germline V gene are SNHLY and FYNNEI. CDR3 region: CASQPGGNEQFF. CDR3 in DNA: TGTGCCAGCCAGCCGGGGGGCAATGAGCAGTTCTTC.

This clonotype was seen repeatedly, ten times or more. This rearrangement joins TRBV29-1 to TRBJ2-1, with D perhaps matching TRBD1 or TRBD2 (5 bases each). Trimming left V 3 bases short and J 5 bases short, with 17 bases between. CDR1 and CDR2 (germline): SQVTM, ANQGSEA. The CDR3 totals 15 residues. CDR3 DNA: TGCAGCGTTGACCTCGTGGGACCCCTTGACAATGAGCAGTTCTTC. As protein: CSVDLVGPLDNEQFF.

This clonotype was found a few times. The genes are TRBV7-9 and TRBJ2-5; D tentatively reads TRBD1 or TRBD2 (6 bases each). The closer fit of TRBJ2-7 to the DNA end suggests the J call may be wrong. Germline assignment: CDR1 SEHNR and CDR2 FQNEAQ (reference sequence). This CDR3 contains 14 residues. The CDR3: CASREGGATGEQYF. For the CDR3, the DNA is TGTGCCAGCAGAGAGGGGGGCGCTACGGGCGAGCAGTACTTC.

A few counts support this clonotype. The chain is built from TRBV7-9 and TRBJ1-2; 9 bases are shared with TRBD1. V was clipped by 5 bases and J by 7 bases; unmatched bases: 5. Germline V gene lookup returns CDR1 SEHNR and CDR2 FQNEAQ (reference sequence). The CDR3 extends over 13 amino acids. The CDR3 spells CASSPQGASGYTF. The CDR3 DNA follows: TGTGCCAGCAGCCCACAGGGGGCATCTGGCTACACCTTC.

The chain is built from TRBV10-3 and TRBJ2-5; 7 positions match TRBD2. This CDR3 contains 14 residues. Germline V lookup: CDR1 ENHRY, CDR2 SYGVKD. Trimming removed 4 bases from V and 2 bases from J; junction bases left unmatched: 4. The CDR3 loop is CAISASSGQETQYF. CDR3 sequence (DNA): TGTGCCATCAGTGCCTCTAGCGGTCAAGAGACCCAGTACTTC.

This chain joins TRBV13 and TRBJ2-4; TRBD2 is a possible D gene (5 bases). Between the trimmed V and J ends, which lost 5 bases and 2 bases, there was a span of 13 bases. The CDR3 consists of 15 residues. The germline CDR1 and CDR2 sequences are PRHDT and FYEKMQ (reference sequence). The CDR3 here is CASSLLTGTKNIQYF. The CDR3 DNA is TGTGCCAGCAGCCTTCTTACGGGAACCAAAAACATTCAGTACTTC.

This clonotype was detected only once. This chain joins TRBV20-1 and TRBJ2-5; 9 positions agree with TRBD2. The DNA matches TRBJ2-7 better at its end, which makes the J call doubtful. This CDR3 contains 14 residues. The germline CDR1 and CDR2 sequences are DFQATT and SNEGSKA (reference sequence). The CDR3 coding sequence is TGCAGTGCTCGGGAGCGCGGGAGGGGATCCGAGCAGTACTTC. It translates to CSARERGRGSEQYF.

The chain employs TRBV7-2 and TRBJ2-2, with 9 bases identical to TRBD1. This CDR3 contains 16 residues. Germline CDR1 is SGHTA and CDR2 is FQGNSA. The ends lost 4 bases at V and 5 bases at J; junction bases unmatched: 8. DNA for the CDR3: TGTGCCAGCAGCTATAGGACAGGGGTTAGGACCGGGGAGCTGTTTTTT. This sequence encodes CASSYRTGVRTGELFF.

This sequence joins TRBV20-1 and TRBJ1-4; D perhaps matches TRBD1 (5 bases). In germline, CDR1 is DFQATT, CDR2 SNEGSKA (reference sequence). The CDR3 covers 14 residues. The V and J ends lost 3 bases and 2 bases respectively, with 10 bases between them. CDR3 amino acids: CSARQGGTNEKLFF. The CDR3 nucleotides are TGCAGTGCTAGGCAGGGCGGCACTAATGAAAAACTGTTTTTT.

This clonotype was counted many times. V usage is TRBV5-5 and J usage is TRBJ1-2, with 9 nucleotides matching TRBD1. Germline V lookup: CDR1 SGHKS, CDR2 YYEKEE (reference sequence). The CDR3 extends over 14 amino acids. The trim removed 1 base at V and 6 bases at J, leaving 4 bases unmatched. In DNA form, the CDR3 reads TGTGCCAGCAGCTTGACAGGGGGCTGGAATGGCTACACCTTC. Translated, it gives CASSLTGGWNGYTF.

This clonotype was seen a handful of times. The V and J genes are TRBV29-1 and TRBJ2-3, with unresolved D. Germline CDR1 SQVTM, CDR2 ANQGSEA. The CDR3 length is 12 residues. V was trimmed by 6 bases and J by 4 bases, leaving 11 bases between them. This chain's CDR3 is CSVSAGADTQYF. The CDR3 coding sequence is TGCAGCGTATCAGCTGGCGCAGATACGCAGTATTTT.